This is a list of T cell receptor beta chains from one sample in a study of blood T cell repertoires in COVID-19. Here immunoSEQ multiplex PCR was the method, and the copy in TCRdb shows in-frame clones only, minus some. The sample consists of about 71,000 clones, 82% of them appearing once. The sample taken for sequencing was peripheral blood. These receptors originate from a woman of 80 years or more with acute or convalescent COVID-19. Each CDR3 is given with its conserved first and last residue. The D gene is left open where the match is weak. The listing skips clone size in some rows; elsewhere it reads once, few, many or a size class.

>TRBD2|TRBJ2-3|TRBV19|NA
CASTPTSGTGPDTQYF
TGTGCCAGTACCCCGACTAGCGGGACTGGGCCAGATACGCAGTATTTT
>NA|TRBJ1-5|TRBV6-2/TRBV6-3|NA
CASSYSARGGRLNQPQHF
TGTGCCAGCAGTTACTCTGCTCGGGGGGGACGTCTCAATCAGCCCCAGCATTTT
>TRBD1|TRBJ1-2|TRBV9|NA
CASSVGGGWGDSIRHGYTF
TGTGCCAGCAGCGTAGGAGGAGGGTGGGGGGACAGTATTCGCCACGGCTACACCTTC
>TRBD1|TRBJ1-5|TRBV7-6|NA
CASSLDGTATSPRNQPQHF
TGTGCCAGCAGCTTGGACGGGACAGCTACCTCCCCCCGCAATCAGCCCCAGCATTTT
>NA|TRBJ2-7|TRBV2|few
CASSDMLVIYEQYF
TGTGCCAGCAGTGATATGCTAGTTATCTACGAGCAGTACTTC
>TRBD2|TRBJ2-1|TRBV7-7|NA
CASSLSPGLATTRDEQFF
TGTGCCAGCAGCCTATCTCCGGGACTAGCGACTACGAGGGATGAGCAGTTCTTC
>TRBD1|TRBJ1-2|TRBV19|NA
CASRPGQGAGGYTF
TGTGCCAGTAGGCCGGGACAGGGGGCAGGAGGCTACACCTTC
>NA|TRBJ2-1|TRBV30|NA
CAGLGLTQYNEQFF
TGTGCCGGGTTAGGACTGACACAATACAATGAGCAGTTCTTC
>TRBD2|TRBJ2-3|TRBV4-1|NA
CASSLSPPTSGRTDTQYF
TGCGCCAGCAGCCTCAGCCCCCCGACTAGCGGGAGAACAGATACGCAGTATTTT
>TRBD1|TRBJ1-5|TRBV27|NA
CAIGQGNQPQHF
TGTGCCATCGGACAGGGGAATCAGCCCCAGCATTTT
>NA|TRBJ1-1|TRBV7-9|NA
CASSLGAGGGTEAFF
TGTGCCAGCAGCTTAGGAGCCGGTGGAGGCACTGAAGCTTTCTTT
>NA|TRBJ2-2|TRBV7-5|NA
CVRSLGKWLAGGSGELFF
TGTGTCAGAAGCTTGGGAAAGTGGTTAGCGGGAGGATCCGGGGAGCTGTTTTTT
>TRBD1|TRBJ2-1|TRBV7-9|NA
CASSPGTAHNEQFF
TGTGCCAGCAGCCCCGGGACAGCACACAATGAGCAGTTCTTC
>NA|TRBJ2-1|TRBV9|NA
CASSVSNEQFF
TGTGCCAGCAGCGTATCGAATGAGCAGTTCTTC
>TRBD2|TRBJ2-5|TRBV6-2/TRBV6-3|NA
CASSYPGGLETQYF
TGTGCCAGCAGTTACCCGGGGGGGCTGGAGACCCAGTACTTC
>NA|TRBJ1-4|TRBV5-6|NA
CASSWAGRRNEKLFF
TGTGCCAGCAGCTGGGCGGGACGGAGGAATGAAAAACTGTTTTTT
>NA|TRBJ2-5|TRBV5-1|NA
CASSLIDSDPVTQYF
TGCGCCAGCAGCTTAATAGACAGTGACCCGGTGACCCAGTACTTC
>NA|TRBJ2-3|TRBV9|NA
CASSVATGLPPSDTQYF
TGTGCCAGCAGCGTAGCGACAGGCCTTCCCCCGTCAGATACGCAGTATTTT
>TRBD1|TRBJ2-7|TRBV27|NA
CASSSAGTGEYKQYF
TGTGCCAGCAGTTCGGCCGGGACAGGGGAATATAAGCAGTACTTC
>TRBD1|TRBJ2-7|TRBV5-4|NA
CASSPGTGGGEQYF
TGTGCCAGCAGCCCCGGGACAGGGGGGGGTGAGCAGTACTTC